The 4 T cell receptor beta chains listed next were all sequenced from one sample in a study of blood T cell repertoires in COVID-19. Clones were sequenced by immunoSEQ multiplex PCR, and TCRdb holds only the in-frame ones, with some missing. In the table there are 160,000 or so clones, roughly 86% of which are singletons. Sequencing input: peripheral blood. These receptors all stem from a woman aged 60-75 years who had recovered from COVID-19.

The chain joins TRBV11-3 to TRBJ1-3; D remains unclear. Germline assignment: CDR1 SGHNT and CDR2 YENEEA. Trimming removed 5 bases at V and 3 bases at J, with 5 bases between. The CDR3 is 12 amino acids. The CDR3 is CASSQNGNTIYF. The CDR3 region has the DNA TGTGCCAGCAGCCAAAATGGAAACACCATATATTTT.

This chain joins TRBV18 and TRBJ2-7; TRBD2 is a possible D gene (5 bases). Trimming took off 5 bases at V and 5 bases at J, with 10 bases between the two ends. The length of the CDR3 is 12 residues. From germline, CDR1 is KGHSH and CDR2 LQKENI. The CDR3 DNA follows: TGTGCCAGCTCAGACTACTTGGACGAGCAGTACTTC. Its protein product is CASSDYLDEQYF. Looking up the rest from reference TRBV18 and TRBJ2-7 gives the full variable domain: NAGVMQNPRHLVRRRGQEARLRCSPMKGHSHVYWYRQLPEEGLKFMVYLQKENIIDESGMPKERFSAEFPKEGPSILRIQQVVRGDSAAYFCASSDYLDEQYFGPGTRLTVT.

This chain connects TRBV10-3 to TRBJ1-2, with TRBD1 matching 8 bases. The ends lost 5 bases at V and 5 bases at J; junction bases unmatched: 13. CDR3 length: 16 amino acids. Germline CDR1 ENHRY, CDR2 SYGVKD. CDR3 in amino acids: CAISSGTGPLRYGYTF. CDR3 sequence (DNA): TGTGCCATCAGTTCCGGGACAGGCCCCTTGCGGTATGGCTACACCTTC.

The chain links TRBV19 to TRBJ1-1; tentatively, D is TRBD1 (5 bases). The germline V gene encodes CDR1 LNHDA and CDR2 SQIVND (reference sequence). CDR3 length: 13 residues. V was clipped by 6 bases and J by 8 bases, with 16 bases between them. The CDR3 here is CASSDQGLREAFF. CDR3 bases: TGTGCCAGTAGCGATCAGGGTCTGAGGGAAGCTTTCTTT.